The present T cell receptor (beta chain) was sequenced within a study of graft-versus-host responses after intestinal transplantation. TCRdb keeps only in-frame clones here, not all; method: immunoSEQ multiplex PCR. The table includes 77,000 or so clones, around 92% detected once. The germline V gene encodes CDR1 SGHRS and CDR2 YFSETQ. Trimming stripped 0 bases from V and 5 bases from J, with 9 bases between. The CDR3 contains 13 residues. The chain joins TRBV5-1 to TRBJ2-7; possible D gene TRBD1, 6 bases. Sequencing used PBMCs, obtained 98 days after intestinal transplantation. This receptor was obtained from a human patient who received an intestinal transplant, so some T cells may come from the graft donor. In DNA, the CDR3 is TGCGCCAGCAGCTTGGAACAGGGCGACGAGCAGTACTTC. It yields the protein CASSLEQGDEQYF.